These 10 T cell receptor beta chains came from one sample sequenced in a study of shared clonotypes between healthy human individuals. Naive CD8 cells lacked CD45RO and underwent positive selection for CCR7, leaving out terminally differentiated effector memory CD45RA+ cells. Sequencing used immunoSEQ multiplex PCR; TCRdb keeps in-frame clones, though not all of them. Of hundreds of thousands of clones in the sample, more than 95% are singletons; the top ten hold around 0.3%. The sample comprised naive CD8+ T cells sorted from blood. These receptors all come from a man aged 30 to 45 in good health.

A remark on this clone: The sample has other DNA sequences that encode this CDR3 too. For the CDR3, the DNA is TGTGCCACCAGCAGAGATCGAAATAGCAATCAGCCCCAGCATTTT. Translating it yields CATSRDRNSNQPQHF. The V call is TRBV15, the J call TRBJ1-5; no firm D call. Germline V CDR1 and CDR2: LNHNV, YYDKDF (reference sequence). V dropped 0 bases and J dropped 0 bases, with 6 bases sitting between them. The CDR3 spans 15 residues. Combining the CDR3 with reference TRBV15 and TRBJ1-5 gives the whole variable domain DAMVIQNPRYQVTQFGKPVTLSCSQTLNHNVMYWYQQKSSQAPKLLFHYYDKDFNNEADTPDNFQSRRPNTSFCFLDIRSPGLGDTAMYLCATSRDRNSNQPQHFGDGTRLSIL.

This chain joins TRBV27 and TRBJ2-3; 14 nucleotides agree with TRBD2. Germline values: CDR1 MNHEY, CDR2 SMNVEV (reference sequence). This CDR3 is built from 16 residues. Trimming took 7 bases from V and 3 from J; bases not matched to a gene: 6. The CDR3 coding sequence is TGTGCCAGCAAAGGGACTAGCGGGAGTGTGACAGATACGCAGTATTTT. Protein: CASKGTSGSVTDTQYF.

The rearrangement uses TRBV11-2 and TRBJ1-5, with 7 bases lining up with TRBD1. The CDR3 contains 15 residues. V dropped 6 bases and J dropped 5; count of bases not matched to a gene: 10. The germline CDR1 and CDR2 sequences are SGHAT and FQNNGV. CDR3 sequence reads: CASRRSDRAHQPQHF. CDR3 DNA: TGTGCCAGCAGGAGAAGCGACAGGGCCCATCAGCCCCAGCATTTT.

V is TRBV27 and J is TRBJ2-7, with 10 bases identical to TRBD2. The V gene end was trimmed by 6 bases and the J gene end by 2 bases; junction bases not matched to a gene: 10. The CDR3 extends over 16 amino acids. Germline V gene lookup returns CDR1 MNHEY and CDR2 SMNVEV (reference sequence). The DNA of the CDR3 is TGTGCCAGCAGCCCCCTCGGGACTAGCGAGACCTACGAGCAGTACTTC. This translates into CASSPLGTSETYEQYF.

This clone has a handful of counts. The rearrangement joins TRBV28 to TRBJ1-5; D might be TRBD1 (6 bases). Trimming removed 5 bases at V and 7 bases at J, with 15 bases between. The CDR3 is made up of 14 amino acids. Germline CDR1 and CDR2: MDHEN and SYDVKM. CDR3 DNA sequence: TGTGCCAGCAGTGAAGACAGGCCCCAGCAGCCCCAGCATTTT. Protein: CASSEDRPQQPQHF.

A single count supports this clone. V gene TRBV11-2 combines with J gene TRBJ2-7, with 10 positions matching TRBD2. V lost 1 base, J lost 4 bases, and 7 bases stayed unmatched. Per the germline V gene, CDR1 is SGHAT and CDR2 is FQNNGV. CDR3 length equals 16 residues. The CDR3 DNA reads as TGTGCCAGCAGCTTAGGGGGCGGACTAGCGGTATACGAGCAGTACTTC. Its translation is CASSLGGGLAVYEQYF.

The J gene is TRBJ2-2, the V gene TRBV10-3, with D possibly being TRBD2 (6 bases). V was pared by 0 bases and J by 0 bases, with 17 bases between. The CDR3 sequence is 19 residues long. Germline CDR1 ENHRY, CDR2 SYGVKD. CDR3 coding DNA: TGTGCCATCAGTGAGTCGATGGGGACGGGAGTCGCGAACACCGGGGAGCTGTTTTTT. It encodes CAISESMGTGVANTGELFF.

This clone occurred once. This chain links TRBV29-1 with TRBJ2-7; tentatively, D is TRBD1 (6 bases). Germline V gives CDR1 SQVTM, CDR2 ANQGSEA. Trimming removed 7 bases at V and 3 bases at J, with 10 bases between. The CDR3 extends over 11 amino acids. CDR3 loop: CSARTDYEQYF. CDR3 in DNA: TGCAGCGCCCGGACAGACTACGAGCAGTACTTC.

A single count supports this clone. The genes are TRBV27 and TRBJ2-7; D is uncertain. CDR1 and CDR2 (germline): MNHEY, SMNVEV (reference sequence). The CDR3 sequence is 13 residues long. Trimming left V 3 bases short and J 0 bases short, with 6 bases between. CDR3 protein: CASSFESSYEQYF. In nucleotides, the CDR3 is TGTGCCAGCAGTTTCGAGAGCTCCTACGAGCAGTACTTC.

This chain connects TRBV5-6 to TRBJ2-6, with 10 bases lining up with TRBD2. CDR1 and CDR2 (germline): SGHDT, YYEEEE. V lost 7 bases and J lost 1; bases outside the gene matches: 5. The CDR3 covers 16 residues. CDR3 DNA sequence: TGTGCCAGCGGCCCTAGCGGGAGTTCTGGGGCCAACGTCCTGACTTTC. Translated: CASGPSGSSGANVLTF.